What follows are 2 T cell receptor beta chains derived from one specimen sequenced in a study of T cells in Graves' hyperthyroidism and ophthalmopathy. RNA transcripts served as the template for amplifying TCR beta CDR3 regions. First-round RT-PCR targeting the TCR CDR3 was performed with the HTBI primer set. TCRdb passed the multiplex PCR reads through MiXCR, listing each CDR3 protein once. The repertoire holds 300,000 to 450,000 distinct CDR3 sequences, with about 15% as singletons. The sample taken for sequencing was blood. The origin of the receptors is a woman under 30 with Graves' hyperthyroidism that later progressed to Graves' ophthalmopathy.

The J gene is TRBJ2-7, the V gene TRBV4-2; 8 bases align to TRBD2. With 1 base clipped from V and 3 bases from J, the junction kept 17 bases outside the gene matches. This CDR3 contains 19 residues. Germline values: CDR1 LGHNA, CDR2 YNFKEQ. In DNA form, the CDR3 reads TGTGCCAGCAGCCAAGGAAAAGGGTCGCGGGAGGTAGGGTTCTACGAGCAGTACTTC. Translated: CASSQGKGSREVGFYEQYF.

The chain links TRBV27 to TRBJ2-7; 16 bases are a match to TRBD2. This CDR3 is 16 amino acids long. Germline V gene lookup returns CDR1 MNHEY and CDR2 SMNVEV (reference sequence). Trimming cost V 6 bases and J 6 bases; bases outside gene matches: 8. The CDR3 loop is CASSSGTSGRVFEQYF. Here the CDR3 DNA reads TGTGCCAGCAGCTCCGGGACTAGCGGGAGGGTTTTCGAGCAGTACTTC.